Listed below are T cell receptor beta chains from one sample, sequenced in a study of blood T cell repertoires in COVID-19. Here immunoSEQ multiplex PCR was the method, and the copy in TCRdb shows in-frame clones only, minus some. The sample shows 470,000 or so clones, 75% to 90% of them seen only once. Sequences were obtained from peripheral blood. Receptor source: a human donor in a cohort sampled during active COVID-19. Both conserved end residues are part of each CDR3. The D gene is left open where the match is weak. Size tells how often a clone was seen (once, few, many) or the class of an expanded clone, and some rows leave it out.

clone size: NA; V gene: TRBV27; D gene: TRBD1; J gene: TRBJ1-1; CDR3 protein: CASRGTGGNTEAFF; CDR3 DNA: TGTGCCAGCAGGGGGACAGGGGGGAACACTGAAGCTTTCTTT
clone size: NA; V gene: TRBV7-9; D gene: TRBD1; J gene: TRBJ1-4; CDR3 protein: CASSRGQGAGEKLFF; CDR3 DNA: TGTGCCAGCAGCCGGGGACAGGGGGCCGGGGAAAAACTGTTTTTT
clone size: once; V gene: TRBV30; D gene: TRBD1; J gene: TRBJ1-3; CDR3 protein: CAWTRLDRARNTIYF; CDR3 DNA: TGTGCCTGGACGAGATTAGACAGGGCTAGAAACACCATATATTTT
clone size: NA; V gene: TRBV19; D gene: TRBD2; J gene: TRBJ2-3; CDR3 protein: CASARLAGSGDTQYF; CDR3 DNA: TGTGCCAGTGCCCGACTAGCGGGAAGCGGAGATACGCAGTATTTT
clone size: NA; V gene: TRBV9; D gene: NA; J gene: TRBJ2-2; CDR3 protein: CASSGVLLGRGELFF; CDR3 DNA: TGTGCCAGCAGCGGAGTTTTGCTGGGGCGCGGGGAGCTGTTTTTT
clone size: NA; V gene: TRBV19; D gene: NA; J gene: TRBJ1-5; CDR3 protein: CASSIQINQPQHF; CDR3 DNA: TGTGCCAGTAGTATACAGATAAATCAGCCCCAGCATTTT
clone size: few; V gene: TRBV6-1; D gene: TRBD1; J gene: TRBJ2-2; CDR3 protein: CASSEMDRAATGELFF; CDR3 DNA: TGTGCCAGCAGTGAGATGGACAGGGCCGCCACCGGGGAGCTGTTTTTT
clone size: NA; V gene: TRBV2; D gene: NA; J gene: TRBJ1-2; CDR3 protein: CASSGPGDDYGYTF; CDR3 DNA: TGTGCCAGCAGTGGGCCAGGGGACGACTATGGCTACACCTTC
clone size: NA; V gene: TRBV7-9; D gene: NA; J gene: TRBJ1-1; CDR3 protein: CASSLYGEAFF; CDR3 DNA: TGTGCCAGCAGCTTATACGGGGAAGCTTTCTTT
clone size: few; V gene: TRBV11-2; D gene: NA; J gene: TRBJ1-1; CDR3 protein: CASSPMNTEAFF; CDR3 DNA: TGTGCCAGCAGCCCCATGAACACTGAAGCTTTCTTT
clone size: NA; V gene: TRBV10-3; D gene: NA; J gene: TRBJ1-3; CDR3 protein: CAMSEGSGNTIYF; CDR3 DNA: TGTGCCATGTCCGAGGGCTCGGGAAACACCATATATTTT
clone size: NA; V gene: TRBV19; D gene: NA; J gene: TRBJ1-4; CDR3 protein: CASSMGHYNEKLFF; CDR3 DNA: TGTGCCAGTAGTATGGGACACTATAATGAAAAACTGTTTTTT
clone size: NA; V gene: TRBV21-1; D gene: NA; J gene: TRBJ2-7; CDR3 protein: CASTRDSLSSYEQYF; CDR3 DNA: TGTGCCAGCACCCGGGACAGCCTATCCTCCTACGAGCAGTACTTC
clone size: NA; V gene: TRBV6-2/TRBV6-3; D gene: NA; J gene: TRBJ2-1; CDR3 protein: CASSYYLRGKSYNEQFF; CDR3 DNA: TGTGCCAGCAGTTACTACCTTCGGGGAAAGTCCTACAATGAGCAGTTCTTC
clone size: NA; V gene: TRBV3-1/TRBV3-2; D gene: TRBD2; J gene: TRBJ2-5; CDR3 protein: CASSQVKGLAGGEETQYF; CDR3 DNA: TGTGCCAGCAGCCAAGTTAAAGGACTAGCGGGAGGTGAAGAGACCCAGTACTTC
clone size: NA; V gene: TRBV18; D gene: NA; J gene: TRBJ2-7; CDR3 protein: CASSMDSPRYEQYF; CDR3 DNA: TGTGCCAGCTCGATGGACTCCCCCCGGTACGAGCAGTACTTC
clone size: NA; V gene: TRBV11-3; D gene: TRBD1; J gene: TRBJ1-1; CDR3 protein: CASSLAGDSEAFF; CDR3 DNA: TGTGCCAGCAGCTTAGCAGGGGACAGTGAAGCTTTCTTT
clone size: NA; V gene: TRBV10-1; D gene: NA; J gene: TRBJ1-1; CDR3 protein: CASSEATGPNTEAFF; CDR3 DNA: TGCGCCAGCAGTGAGGCGACAGGACCGAACACTGAAGCTTTCTTT
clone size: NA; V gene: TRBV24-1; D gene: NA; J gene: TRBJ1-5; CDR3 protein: CATSDQREGQPQHF; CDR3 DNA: TGTGCCACCAGTGACCAGAGGGAAGGTCAGCCCCAGCATTTT
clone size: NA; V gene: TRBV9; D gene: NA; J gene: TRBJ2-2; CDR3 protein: CASSVAGQTGELFF; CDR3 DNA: TGTGCCAGCAGCGTCGCGGGTCAAACCGGGGAGCTGTTTTTT
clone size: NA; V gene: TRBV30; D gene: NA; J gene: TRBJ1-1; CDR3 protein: CACPSDSNTEAFF; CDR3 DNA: TGTGCCTGTCCGAGCGACAGCAACACTGAAGCTTTCTTT
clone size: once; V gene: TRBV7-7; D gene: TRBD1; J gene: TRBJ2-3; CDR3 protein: CASSLRDRSDTQYF; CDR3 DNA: TGTGCTAGCAGCTTGAGGGACAGGTCAGATACGCAGTATTTT
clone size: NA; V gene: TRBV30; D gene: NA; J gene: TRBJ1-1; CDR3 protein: CAWSLGPEAFF; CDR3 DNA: TGTGCCTGGAGCTTGGGGCCTGAAGCTTTCTTT
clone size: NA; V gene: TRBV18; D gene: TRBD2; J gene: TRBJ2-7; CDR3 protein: CASSPPSGISYEQYF; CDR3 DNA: TGTGCCAGCTCACCACCTAGCGGGATTTCCTACGAGCAGTACTTC
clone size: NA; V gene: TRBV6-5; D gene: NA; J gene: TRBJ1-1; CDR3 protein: CASSYTKVGVEAFF; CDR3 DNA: TGTGCCAGCAGTTACACAAAAGTCGGGGTTGAAGCTTTCTTT
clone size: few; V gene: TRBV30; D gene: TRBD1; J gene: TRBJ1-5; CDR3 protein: CAWGDRADQPQHF; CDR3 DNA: TGTGCCTGGGGTGACAGGGCGGACCAGCCCCAGCATTTT
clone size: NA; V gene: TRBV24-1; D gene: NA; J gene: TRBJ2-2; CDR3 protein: CATSDLGNTGELFF; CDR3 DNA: TGTGCCACCAGTGATTTGGGCAACACCGGGGAGCTGTTTTTT
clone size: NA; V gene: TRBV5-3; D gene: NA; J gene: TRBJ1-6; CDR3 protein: CARSVRGGLRGRNSPLHF; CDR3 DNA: TGTGCCAGAAGCGTACGAGGGGGATTAAGGGGTAGGAATTCACCCCTCCACTTT
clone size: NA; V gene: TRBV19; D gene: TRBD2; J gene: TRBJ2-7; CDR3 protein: CASSAHQPSGRAYEQYF; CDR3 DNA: TGTGCCAGTAGTGCACACCAACCTAGCGGGAGGGCCTACGAGCAGTACTTC
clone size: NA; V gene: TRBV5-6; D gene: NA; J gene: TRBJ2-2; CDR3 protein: CASSFVTDTGELFF; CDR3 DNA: TGTGCCAGCAGCTTCGTGACAGACACCGGGGAGCTGTTTTTT
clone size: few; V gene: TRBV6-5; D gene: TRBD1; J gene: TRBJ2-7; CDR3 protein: CASSPNLDRGHEQYF; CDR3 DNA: TGTGCCAGCAGTCCCAACCTGGACAGGGGGCACGAGCAGTACTTC
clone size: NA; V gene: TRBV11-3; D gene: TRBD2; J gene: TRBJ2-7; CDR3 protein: CASSPGVAGDYEQYF; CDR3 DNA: TGTGCCAGCAGCCCCGGGGTAGCGGGAGACTACGAGCAGTACTTC
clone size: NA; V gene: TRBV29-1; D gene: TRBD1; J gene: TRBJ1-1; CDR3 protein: CSVEGRGRTEAFF; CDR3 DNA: TGCAGCGTTGAGGGCAGGGGGAGGACTGAAGCTTTCTTT
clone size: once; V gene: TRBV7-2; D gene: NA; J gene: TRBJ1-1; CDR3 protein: CASSHAPGNTEAFF; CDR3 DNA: TGTGCCAGCAGTCACGCCCCAGGGAACACTGAAGCTTTCTTT
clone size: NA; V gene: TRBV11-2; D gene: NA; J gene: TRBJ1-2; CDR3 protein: CASSYGDYGYTF; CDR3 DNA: TGTGCCAGCAGCTACGGGGACTATGGCTACACCTTC
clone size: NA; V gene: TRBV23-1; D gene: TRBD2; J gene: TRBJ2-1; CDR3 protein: CASSPPTSGTGNEQFF; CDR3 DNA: TGCGCCAGCAGTCCTCCGACTAGCGGGACTGGGAATGAGCAGTTCTTC
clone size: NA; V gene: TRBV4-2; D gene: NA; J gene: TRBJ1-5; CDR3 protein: CASSQGVVLRGPQHF; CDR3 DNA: TGTGCCAGCAGCCAAGGTGTTGTCCTCAGAGGGCCCCAGCATTTT
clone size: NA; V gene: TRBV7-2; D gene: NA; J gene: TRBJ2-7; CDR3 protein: CASSFDVALYEQYF; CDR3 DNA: TGTGCCAGCAGCTTTGACGTAGCCCTCTACGAGCAGTACTTC
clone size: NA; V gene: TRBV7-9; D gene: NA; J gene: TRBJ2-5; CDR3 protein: CAMGDSRRGTQYF; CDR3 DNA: TGTGCCATGGGGGACAGCCGGAGGGGGACCCAGTACTTC
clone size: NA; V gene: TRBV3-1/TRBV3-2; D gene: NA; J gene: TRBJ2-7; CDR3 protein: CASSQVGYEQYF; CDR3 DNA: TGTGCCAGCAGTCAGGTGGGCTACGAGCAGTACTTC
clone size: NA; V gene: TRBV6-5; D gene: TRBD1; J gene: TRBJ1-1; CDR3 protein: CASNRQGVNTEAFF; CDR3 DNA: TGTGCCAGCAACCGACAGGGGGTGAACACTGAAGCTTTCTTT